These 3 T cell receptor beta chains were all obtained from the same sample, sequenced in a study of control samples from healthy donors and cancer patients. TCRdb keeps only in-frame clones here, not all; method: immunoSEQ multiplex PCR. The repertoire holds tens of thousands of clones, with roughly four fifths as singletons. The sample comprised blood. These receptor sequences come from a woman aged 60-75 years in good health.

This clone was recorded once. This chain connects TRBV11-2 to TRBJ1-5; D might be TRBD1 (6 bases). The CDR3 has 14 residues. Germline loops: CDR1 SGHAT, CDR2 FQNNGV. The ends were cut back, 5 bases at V and 2 bases at J, with 10 bases in the middle. The CDR3 here is CASSEQGGNQPQHF. As DNA, the CDR3 is TGTGCCAGCAGCGAACAGGGTGGCAATCAGCCCCAGCATTTT.

V usage is TRBV14 and J usage is TRBJ2-2; D might be TRBD1 (5 bases). CDR1 is SGHDN, CDR2 FVKESK, per germline. The length of the CDR3 is 15 residues. The V gene lost 5 bases and the J gene lost 4 bases, with 14 bases spanning the gap. CDR3 sequence reads: CASSARPGFTGELFF. The CDR3 region has the DNA TGTGCCAGCAGCGCGCGGCCAGGGTTCACCGGGGAGCTGTTTTTT.

The chain couples TRBV5-1 to TRBJ1-1, with a tentative D call TRBD1 (5 bases). The CDR3 sequence is 14 residues long. Germline lookup yields CDR1 SGHRS and CDR2 YFSETQ. V lost 8 bases, J lost 1 base, and 15 bases lay in between. The CDR3, as DNA: TGCGCCAGTGGGACCCCGGACGAGAACACTGAAGCTTTCTTT. Its translation: CASGTPDENTEAFF.